This note documents a single T cell receptor beta chain sequence. The antigen remains undetermined. Clones were read by immunoSEQ multiplex PCR, and TCRdb kept only the in-frame ones, dropping some. The sample yields about 120,000 clones, roughly 85% seen once. The record originates from a study of T cell responses to AZD1222 COVID-19 vaccine. Background on the study: Pooling of second doses given at about 4 or about 12 weeks was done. Study-level points and caveats: Baseline testing showed seropositivity in only a handful of AZD1222 recipients. Breadth and depth of Spike-specific TCRs rose after two AZD1222 doses. With dominance at 160-218 and 743-854, vaccine-associated CD4 TCRs spanned spike.

The CDR3 contains 14 residues. V lost 4 bases and J lost 2, with 12 bases in between. Germline-derived CDR1 and CDR2 are SQVTM and ANQGSEA. The sequencing used peripheral blood, collected on day 0 of AZD1222 vaccination. This TCR was sampled from an adult in good health. The chain is built from TRBV29-1 and TRBJ1-5, with D tentatively TRBD1 (5 bases). CDR3 in DNA: TGCAGCGTTGTGGTCAGGGATGGCAATCAGCCCCAGCATTTT. This encodes CSVVVRDGNQPQHF.